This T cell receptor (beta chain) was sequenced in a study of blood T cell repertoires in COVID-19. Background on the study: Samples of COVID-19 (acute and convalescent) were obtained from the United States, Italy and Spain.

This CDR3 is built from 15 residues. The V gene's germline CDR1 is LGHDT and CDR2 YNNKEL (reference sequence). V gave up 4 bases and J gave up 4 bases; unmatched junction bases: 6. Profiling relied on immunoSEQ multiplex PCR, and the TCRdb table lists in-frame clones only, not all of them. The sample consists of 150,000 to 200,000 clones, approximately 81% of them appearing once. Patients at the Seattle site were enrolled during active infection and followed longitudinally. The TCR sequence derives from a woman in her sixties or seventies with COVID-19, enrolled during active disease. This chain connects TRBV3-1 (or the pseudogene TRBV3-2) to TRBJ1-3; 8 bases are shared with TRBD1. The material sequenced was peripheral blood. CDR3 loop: CASSPPWTGGNTIYF. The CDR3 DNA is TGTGCCAGCAGCCCTCCATGGACAGGGGGAAACACCATATATTTT.